These 10 T cell receptor beta chains were sequenced from one sample in a study of T cell responses to AZD1222 COVID-19 vaccine. Produced via immunoSEQ multiplex PCR; TCRdb's table is partial and in-frame only. The data contain roughly 97,000 clones, around nine tenths of them singletons. The material sequenced was peripheral blood, taken on day 0 of AZD1222 vaccination. The origin of the receptors is an adult in good health.

J is TRBJ1-1 and V is TRBV18, with D possibly matching TRBD1 (6 bases). V was shortened by 4 bases and J by 6 bases, with 9 bases between the two germline ends. The CDR3 is 12 amino acids. Germline V gene lookup returns CDR1 KGHSH and CDR2 LQKENI. The CDR3 loop is CASSRGQSEAFF. The CDR3, as DNA: TGTGCCAGCTCACGAGGACAGTCTGAAGCTTTCTTT.

The genes are TRBV6-2 or TRBV6-3 and TRBJ1-2, with D unclear. Trimming removed 7 bases at V and 0 bases at J, with 9 bases between. In germline, CDR1 is MNHEY, CDR2 SVGEGT. The CDR3 loop spans 13 amino acids. The CDR3 DNA follows: TGTGCCAGCACCCCTTGGCCTAACTATGGCTACACCTTC. This gives the protein CASTPWPNYGYTF.

The chain recombines TRBV21-1 with TRBJ1-6. TRBV21-1 is assigned pseudogene status. There are 16 residues in the CDR3. CDR3 amino acids: CASSKSGRREWSPLHF. The CDR3 DNA follows: TGTGCCAGCAGCAAAAGCGGGAGGAGGGAGTGGTCACCCCTCCACTTT.

The chain is built from TRBV28 and TRBJ1-3; the D is unclear. In germline, CDR1 is MDHEN, CDR2 SYDVKM. The CDR3 spans 16 residues. V was pared by 4 bases and J by 0 bases, with 13 bases between. In DNA, the CDR3 is TGTGCCAGCAGTTCAAAAGACGTAGGCTCTGGAAACACCATATATTTT. Translating it yields CASSSKDVGSGNTIYF.

The chain joins TRBV4-3 to TRBJ1-1; 9 bases match TRBD1. The length of the CDR3 is 16 residues. V lost 3 bases, J lost 1 base, and 6 bases stayed unmatched. Per the germline V gene, CDR1 is LGHNA and CDR2 is YSLEER. The CDR3 DNA sequence: TGCGCCAGCAGCCAGGGACAGGGAGTAACGAACACTGAAGCTTTCTTT. This codes for CASSQGQGVTNTEAFF.

The chain employs TRBV9 and TRBJ1-3; possible D gene TRBD1, 6 bases. Germline-derived CDR1 and CDR2 are SGDLS and YYNGEE. This CDR3 spans 14 amino acids. Trimming removed 3 bases at V and 4 bases at J, with 11 bases between. The CDR3 sequence: CASSAGGQGNTIYF. The CDR3 region has the DNA TGTGCCAGCAGCGCCGGAGGACAGGGAAACACCATATATTTT.

The genes are TRBV18 and TRBJ2-3; 7 bases fit TRBD2. V shed 8 bases and J 2 bases; nucleotides not matched to a gene: 4. The germline V gene encodes CDR1 KGHSH and CDR2 LQKENI. The CDR3 runs 13 residues. This CDR3 is CASLGGTTDTQYF. The CDR3 nucleotides read TGTGCCAGCCTCGGGGGGACCACAGATACGCAGTATTTT.

The V gene is TRBV10-3, the J gene TRBJ2-3, with 8 bases aligning to TRBD2. V lost 6 bases, J lost 5 bases, and 10 bases stayed unmatched. From germline, CDR1 is ENHRY and CDR2 SYGVKD. The CDR3 consists of 15 residues. Here the CDR3 reads CAISVSGEDRDTQYF. The CDR3 nucleotides are TGTGCCATCAGCGTTAGCGGGGAAGATCGAGATACGCAGTATTTT.

The sample holds one count of this clone. The rearrangement uses TRBV27 and TRBJ2-7, with D possibly TRBD2 on 5 matching bases. Per germline, CDR1 MNHEY and CDR2 SMNVEV (reference sequence). V was pared by 1 base and J by 3 bases, with 10 bases between. The CDR3 runs to 14 residues. The CDR3 protein is CASSLFLAGYEQYF. In nucleotides, the CDR3 is TGTGCCAGCAGTTTATTTCTAGCAGGCTACGAGCAGTACTTC.

The CDR3 protein is CASRPRQGRTFF. In DNA form, the CDR3 reads TGTGCCAGCAGGCCGAGACAGGGGCGGACTTTCTTT. The rearrangement joins TRBV13 to TRBJ1-1; TRBD1 matches 8 bases. This CDR3 comprises 12 residues. J gave up 12 bases and V 6 bases, and 9 bases lay outside the gene matches. The germline V gene has CDR1 PRHDT and CDR2 FYEKMQ (reference sequence).